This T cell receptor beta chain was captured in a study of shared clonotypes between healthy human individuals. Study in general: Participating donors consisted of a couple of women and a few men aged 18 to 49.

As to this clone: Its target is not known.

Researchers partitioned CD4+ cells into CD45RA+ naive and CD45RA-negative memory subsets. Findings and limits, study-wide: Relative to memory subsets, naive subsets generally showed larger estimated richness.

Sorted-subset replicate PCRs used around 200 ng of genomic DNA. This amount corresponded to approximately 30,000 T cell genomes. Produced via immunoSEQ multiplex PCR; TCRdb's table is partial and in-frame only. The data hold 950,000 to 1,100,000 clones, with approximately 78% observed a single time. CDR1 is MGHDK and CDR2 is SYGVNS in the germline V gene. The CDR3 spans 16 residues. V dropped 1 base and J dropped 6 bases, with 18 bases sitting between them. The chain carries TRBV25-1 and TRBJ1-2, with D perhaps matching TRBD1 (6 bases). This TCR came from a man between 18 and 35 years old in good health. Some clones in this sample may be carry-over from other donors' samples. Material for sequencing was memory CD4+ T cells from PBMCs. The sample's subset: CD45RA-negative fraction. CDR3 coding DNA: TGTGCCAGCAGTGAATTCCGTCCCGGGACAAGTGATGGCTACACCTTC. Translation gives CASSEFRPGTSDGYTF.